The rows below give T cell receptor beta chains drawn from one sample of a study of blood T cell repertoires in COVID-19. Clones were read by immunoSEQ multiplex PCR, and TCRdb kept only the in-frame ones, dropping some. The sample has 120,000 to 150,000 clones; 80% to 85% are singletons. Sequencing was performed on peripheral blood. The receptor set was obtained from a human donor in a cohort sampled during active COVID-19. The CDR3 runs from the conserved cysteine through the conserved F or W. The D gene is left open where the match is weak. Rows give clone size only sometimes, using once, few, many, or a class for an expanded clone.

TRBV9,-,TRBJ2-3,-,CASSVGGISDTQYF,TGTGCCAGCAGCGTAGGAGGGATTTCCGATACGCAGTATTTT
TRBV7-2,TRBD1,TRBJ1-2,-,CASSQDRGSDGYTF,TGTGCCAGCAGCCAGGACAGGGGATCAGATGGCTACACCTTC
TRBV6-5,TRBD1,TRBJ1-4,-,CASRATGTGGKLFF,TGTGCCAGCAGGGCGACCGGGACAGGGGGCAAACTGTTTTTT
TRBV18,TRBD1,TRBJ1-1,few,CASSRSTGSWNTEAFF,TGTGCCAGCTCACGATCGACAGGGAGTTGGAACACTGAAGCTTTCTTT
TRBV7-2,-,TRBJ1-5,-,CASSLEASSGQPQHF,TGTGCCAGCAGCTTAGAGGCCAGCTCGGGTCAGCCCCAGCATTTT
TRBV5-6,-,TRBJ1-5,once,CASSQFNQPQHF,TGTGCCAGCAGTCAATTCAATCAGCCCCAGCATTTT
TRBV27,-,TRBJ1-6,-,CASSLFPRGLSPLHF,TGTGCCAGCAGTTTATTCCCCAGGGGTCTTTCACCCCTCCACTTT
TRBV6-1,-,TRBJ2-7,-,CASSDPAGAAYEQYF,TGTGCCAGCAGTGATCCGGCAGGGGCGGCCTACGAGCAGTACTTC
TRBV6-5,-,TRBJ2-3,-,CASSYRLHSSTDTQYF,TGTGCCAGCAGTTACCGCCTTCACAGCTCGACAGATACGCAGTATTTT
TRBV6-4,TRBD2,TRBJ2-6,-,CASSELAGALSGANVLTF,TGTGCCAGCAGTGAACTAGCGGGGGCTCTCTCTGGGGCCAACGTCCTGACTTTC
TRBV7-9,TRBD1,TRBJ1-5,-,CASSEGQVNQPQHF,TGTGCCAGCAGCGAGGGACAGGTCAATCAGCCCCAGCATTTT
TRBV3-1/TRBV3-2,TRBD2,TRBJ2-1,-,CASSRTLLGTSGGLMRFF,TGTGCCAGCAGCCGCACCCTATTGGGAACTAGCGGGGGCCTAATGCGGTTCTTC
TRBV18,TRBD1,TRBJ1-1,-,CASSPPTGRYTEAFF,TGTGCCAGCTCACCACCGACAGGGAGGTACACTGAAGCTTTCTTT
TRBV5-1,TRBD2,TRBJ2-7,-,CASSYFSGAAYEQYF,TGCGCCAGCAGCTATTTCAGCGGGGCAGCCTACGAGCAGTACTTC
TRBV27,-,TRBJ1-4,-,CASSPWAPNREKLFF,TGTGCCAGCAGCCCCTGGGCACCCAACCGCGAAAAACTGTTTTTT
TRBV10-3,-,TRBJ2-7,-,CAISQQAYEQYF,TGTGCCATCAGTCAACAAGCCTACGAGCAGTACTTC
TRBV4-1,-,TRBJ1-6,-,CASSEGGQGNPGSPLHF,TGCGCCAGCAGCGAAGGGGGGCAGGGAAATCCAGGTTCACCCCTCCACTTT
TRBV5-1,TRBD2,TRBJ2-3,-,CASSLGLAGSTDTQYF,TGCGCCAGCAGCTTGGGACTAGCGGGGAGCACAGATACGCAGTATTTT
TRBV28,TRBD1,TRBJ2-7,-,CASIAPGQGYEQYF,TGTGCCAGCATCGCCCCGGGACAGGGGTACGAGCAGTACTTC
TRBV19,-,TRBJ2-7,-,CASSSSGLPLYEQYF,TGTGCCAGTAGCTCCTCGGGACTCCCTTTGTACGAGCAGTACTTC
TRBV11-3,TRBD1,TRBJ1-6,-,CASSEDRGRSPLHF,TGTGCCAGCAGCGAGGACAGGGGGCGATCACCCCTCCACTTT
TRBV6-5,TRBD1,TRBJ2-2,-,CASTRQGVPGELFF,TGTGCCAGCACTAGACAGGGGGTTCCCGGGGAGCTGTTTTTT
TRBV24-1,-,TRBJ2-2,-,CATSDLGRELGQGTGELFF,TGTGCCACCAGTGATTTGGGGCGGGAGCTCGGACAGGGCACCGGGGAGCTGTTTTTT
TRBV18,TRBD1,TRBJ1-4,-,CASSPSTGGATITNEKLFF,TGTGCCAGCTCACCGTCGACAGGGGGCGCGACTATAACTAATGAAAAACTGTTTTTT
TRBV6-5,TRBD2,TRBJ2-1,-,CASRTSGGNNEQFF,TGTGCCAGCCGGACTAGCGGGGGAAACAATGAGCAGTTCTTC
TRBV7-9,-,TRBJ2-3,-,CASSFRLGFTDTQYF,TGTGCCAGCAGCTTCCGTCTCGGGTTCACAGATACGCAGTATTTT
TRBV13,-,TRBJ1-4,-,CASSLTIQSATNEKLFF,TGTGCCAGTAGCTTAACTATCCAGAGTGCAACTAATGAAAAACTGTTTTTT
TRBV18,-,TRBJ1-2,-,CASSPGAGSVYGYTF,TGTGCCAGCTCACCAGGGGCAGGGTCCGTCTATGGCTACACCTTC
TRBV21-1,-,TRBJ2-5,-,CASSKVSGIEETQYF,TGTGCCAGCAGCAAAGTCTCCGGGATAGAAGAGACCCAGTACTTC
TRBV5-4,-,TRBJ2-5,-,CASSLGGGAQETQYF,TGTGCCAGCAGTCTCGGTGGGGGGGCCCAAGAGACCCAGTACTTC
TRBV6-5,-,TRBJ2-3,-,CASRRAETSTDTQYF,TGTGCCAGTAGGCGGGCGGAGACTAGCACAGATACGCAGTATTTT
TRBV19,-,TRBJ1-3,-,CASSILQGTSGNTIYF,TGTGCCAGTAGTATACTACAGGGAACCTCCGGAAACACCATATATTTT
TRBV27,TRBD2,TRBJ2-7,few,CASRRTSGGSYEQYF,TGTGCCAGCAGGAGAACTAGCGGGGGCTCCTACGAGCAGTACTTC
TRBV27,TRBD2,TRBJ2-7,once,CASSSEAGYEQYF,TGTGCCAGCAGTTCAGAAGCGGGGTACGAGCAGTACTTC
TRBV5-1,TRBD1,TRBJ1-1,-,CASSLAGTGGTEAFF,TGCGCCAGCAGCTTGGCCGGGACAGGCGGGACTGAAGCTTTCTTT
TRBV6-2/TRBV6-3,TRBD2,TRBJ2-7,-,CASSTGLAGAIYEQYF,TGTGCCAGCAGTACAGGACTAGCGGGGGCCATTTACGAGCAGTACTTC
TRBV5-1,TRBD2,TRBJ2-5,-,CASSLGLAGVQETQYF,TGCGCCAGCAGCTTGGGACTAGCGGGGGTTCAAGAGACCCAGTACTTC
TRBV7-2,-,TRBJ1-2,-,CASSLQGDYGYTF,TGTGCCAGCAGCTTACAGGGTGACTATGGCTACACCTTC
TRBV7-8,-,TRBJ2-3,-,CASSLVARTSTDTQYF,TGTGCCAGCAGCTTAGTGGCCAGGACAAGCACAGATACGCAGTATTTT